These 27 T cell receptor beta chains share one sample of origin, sequenced in a study of identical twins. Via MiXCR, TCRdb re-called the 5' RACE reads, giving one row per CDR3 protein. The sample contains around 1.7 million distinct CDR3 sequences, under 35% of which appear only once. Sequenced material: cord blood. These receptors came from a newborn girl in good health.

This sequence joins TRBV28 and TRBJ1-1; the D gene is possibly TRBD1 (5 bases). The CDR3 loop spans 14 amino acids. The ends were cut back, 8 bases at V and 1 base at J, with 14 bases in the middle. Germline V CDR1 and CDR2: MDHEN, SYDVKM. The CDR3 DNA is TGTGCCAGCGCCTGGGGGGACGAGAACACTGAAGCTTTCTTT. This encodes CASAWGDENTEAFF.

The DNA of the CDR3 is TGTGCCATCAGTGGACTAGCCTCCTACAATGAGCAGTTCTTC. This sequence encodes CAISGLASYNEQFF. J is TRBJ2-1 and V is TRBV10-3; 7 positions match TRBD2. CDR1 ENHRY and CDR2 SYGVKD come from the germline V gene. The ends lost 4 bases at V and 0 bases at J; junction bases unmatched: 0. CDR3 length equals 14 residues.

The chain has TRBV20-1 and TRBJ1-6; TRBD1 agrees at 7 bases. With V trimmed by 0 bases and J by 7 bases, 9 bases remained unmatched. Germline CDR1 and CDR2: DFQATT and SNEGSKA (reference sequence). The CDR3 sequence is 16 residues long. The CDR3 coding sequence is TGCAGTGCTAGAGATCCCAGGGACAGAGGAAATTCACCCCTCCACTTT. It translates to CSARDPRDRGNSPLHF.

In its sample, this clonotype was seen many times. The chain employs TRBV24-1 and TRBJ1-2; D gene uncertain. Germline lookup yields CDR1 KGHDR and CDR2 SFDVKD. The CDR3 loop spans 14 amino acids. Trimming cost V 3 bases and J 6 bases, with 13 bases left between them. The CDR3 loop reads CATSDITPGNGYTF. In DNA form, the CDR3 reads TGTGCCACCAGTGATATTACACCTGGGAATGGCTACACCTTC.

J is TRBJ2-3 and V is TRBV12-3 or TRBV12-4, with 11 bases that match TRBD2. Germline trimming cut 6 bases from V and 4 bases from J; bases unmatched to any gene: 9. CDR3 length: 16 residues. The CDR3 loop is CASSPRLAGLPDTQYF. DNA of the CDR3: TGTGCCAGCAGCCCGCGACTAGCGGGATTGCCAGATACGCAGTATTTT.

This chain connects TRBV20-1 to TRBJ2-5; TRBD2 aligns across 11 bases. The V and J ends lost 1 base and 6 bases, in that order; junction bases with no gene match: 10. Germline-derived CDR1 and CDR2 are DFQATT and SNEGSKA (reference sequence). This CDR3 is built from 16 residues. The CDR3 DNA is TGCAGTGCTAGAGCCCCTACTAGCGGGGGTCGGCAGACCCAGTACTTC. It encodes CSARAPTSGGRQTQYF.

The chain couples TRBV28 to TRBJ2-1, with TRBD2 as a possible D gene (6 bases). CDR3 length equals 17 residues. With 5 bases removed from V and 1 base from J, the gap between germline ends came to 18 bases. Germline V gene data show CDR1 as MDHEN and CDR2 as SYDVKM. The CDR3, as DNA: TGTGCCAGCAGTCAACCAAGGAGCGGGTTATCCTACAATGAGCAGTTCTTC. This gives the protein CASSQPRSGLSYNEQFF.

There are many counts of this clonotype. V is TRBV4-1 and J is TRBJ2-5, with D perhaps given as TRBD1 or TRBD2 (5 bases each). Germline V gene lookup returns CDR1 MGHRA and CDR2 YSYEKL. The CDR3 loop spans 17 amino acids. V was cut by 5 bases and J by 2 bases, with 21 bases left in between. CDR3 sequence (DNA): TGCGCCAGCAGCTGGGACCTGGGCCAACCAAATCAAGAGACCCAGTACTTC. It is translated as CASSWDLGQPNQETQYF.

The rearrangement links TRBV3-1 to TRBJ2-1; 10 bases are a match to TRBD1. The J segment lost 5 bases and the V segment lost 1 base, leaving 2 bases of the junction unmatched. This CDR3 spans 15 amino acids. Germline V lookup: CDR1 LGHDT, CDR2 YNNKEL (reference sequence). The CDR3, as DNA: TGTGCCAGCAGCCAAGGACAGGGGGCTGACAATGAGCAGTTCTTC. This translates into CASSQGQGADNEQFF.

V and J are TRBV20-1 and TRBJ2-2, with 7 bases that match TRBD2. The V and J ends lost 3 bases and 1 base, in that order; junction bases with no gene match: 2. Germline CDR1 DFQATT, CDR2 SNEGSKA (reference sequence). The CDR3 loop spans 14 amino acids. In DNA form, the CDR3 reads TGCAGTGCTAGCTCTAGCGGGAACACCGGGGAGCTGTTTTTT. Protein sequence: CSASSSGNTGELFF.

In its sample, this clonotype was seen once. The chain employs TRBV29-1 and TRBJ2-5, with a tentative D call TRBD2 (6 bases). The CDR3 is 14 residues long. CDR1 and CDR2 from the germline V gene are SQVTM and ANQGSEA. The germline V and J ends were trimmed by 2 bases and 2 bases, with 12 bases remaining between them. CDR3 amino acids: CSVELRDSQETQYF. CDR3 DNA sequence: TGCAGCGTTGAACTTCGGGACTCACAAGAGACCCAGTACTTC. Variable domain in full (rest from reference TRBV29-1 and TRBJ2-5): SAVISQKPSRDICQRGTSLTIQCQVDSQVTMMFWYRQQPGQSLTLIATANQGSEATYESGFVIDKFPISRPNLTFSTLTVSNMSPEDSSIYLCSVELRDSQETQYFGPGTRLLVL.

This chain links TRBV20-1 with TRBJ1-1, with 7 nucleotides matching TRBD1. The germline gives CDR1 DFQATT, CDR2 SNEGSKA (reference sequence). J was trimmed by 4 bases and V by 6 bases; bases with no gene match: 8. CDR3 length equals 13 residues. In nucleotides, the CDR3 is TGCAGTGCCGCGGACAGGAGGGGCACTGAAGCTTTCTTT. Its protein product is CSAADRRGTEAFF.

The chain couples TRBV12-3 or TRBV12-4 to TRBJ1-1; D perhaps matches TRBD1 (6 bases). The V and J ends lost 1 base and 11 bases respectively, with 20 bases between them. CDR3 length equals 15 residues. The CDR3: CASSLGRFRSQGAFF. CDR3 sequence (DNA): TGTGCCAGCAGTTTAGGGAGATTTCGCAGTCAGGGGGCTTTCTTT.

This chain uses TRBV5-1 with TRBJ2-7; 7 bases match TRBD2. The germline CDR1 and CDR2 sequences are SGHRS and YFSETQ. The CDR3 has 14 amino acids. Trimming removed 3 bases from V and 7 bases from J; junction bases left unmatched: 10. CDR3 bases: TGCGCCAGCAGCTCGTACCGACTAGCCAATGAGCAGTACTTC. Translating gives CASSSYRLANEQYF.

This clonotype turned up a few times. This rearrangement joins TRBV7-9 to TRBJ2-1; the D gene is possibly TRBD2 (6 bases). V was clipped by 1 base and J by 0 bases, with 13 bases between them. Germline loops: CDR1 SEHNR, CDR2 FQNEAQ (reference sequence). The CDR3 is made up of 17 amino acids. CDR3 bases: TGTGCCAGCAGCTTAGGGAGGGGCTATAGCTCCTACAATGAGCAGTTCTTC. This encodes CASSLGRGYSSYNEQFF.

This clonotype was found a few times. The V and J genes are TRBV4-2 and TRBJ1-4; 9 bases are shared with TRBD1. The junction had 2 bases not matched to a gene; V was cut back by 3 bases and J by 6 bases. The CDR3 totals 14 residues. Germline values: CDR1 LGHNA, CDR2 YNFKEQ. The CDR3 nucleotides are TGTGCCAGCAGCCATTGGACAGGGGATGAAAAACTGTTTTTT. It yields the protein CASSHWTGDEKLFF.

This clonotype showed up many times. CDR3: CASRSTLARKTQYF. CDR3 nucleotide sequence: TGTGCCAGCAGGTCGACCTTAGCCCGAAAGACCCAGTACTTC. V gene TRBV12-3 or TRBV12-4 combines with J gene TRBJ2-5; D not certain. V was clipped by 6 bases and J by 6 bases, with 17 bases between them. The CDR3 runs 14 residues.

This clonotype has a handful of counts. This chain joins TRBV5-1 and TRBJ2-7, with 11 bases lining up with TRBD2. The CDR3 extends over 17 amino acids. Trimming took 0 bases from V and 3 from J; bases not matched to a gene: 8. Germline V lookup: CDR1 SGHRS, CDR2 YFSETQ. The CDR3: CASSLVGTSGSYYEQYF. CDR3 bases: TGCGCCAGCAGCTTGGTTGGTACTAGCGGGAGTTACTACGAGCAGTACTTC.

V gene TRBV7-9 combines with J gene TRBJ1-2, with D tentatively TRBD1 (5 bases). V was shortened by 5 bases and J by 4 bases, with 17 bases between the two germline ends. Germline-derived CDR1 and CDR2 are SEHNR and FQNEAQ (reference sequence). This CDR3 region has 15 residues. CDR3 region: CASSTRAGTLYGYTF. CDR3 DNA sequence: TGTGCCAGCAGCACTCGCGCAGGGACTCTCTATGGCTACACCTTC.

The rearrangement uses TRBV4-2 and TRBJ1-4; 8 bases are shared with TRBD1. The V and J ends lost 2 bases and 0 bases, in that order; junction bases with no gene match: 5. The germline V gene has CDR1 LGHNA and CDR2 YNFKEQ. There are 17 residues in the CDR3. The CDR3 nucleotides are TGTGCCAGCAGCCAACCCAACAGGGGGTCAACTAATGAAAAACTGTTTTTT. This encodes CASSQPNRGSTNEKLFF.

This clonotype was detected only a few times. This chain's CDR3 is CASSFRGLNYGYTF. CDR3 DNA: TGTGCCAGCAGCTTCCGGGGACTTAACTATGGCTACACCTTC. The chain recombines TRBV12-3 or TRBV12-4 with TRBJ1-2, with D perhaps matching TRBD1 (5 bases). V was shortened by 6 bases and J by 1 base, with 12 bases between the two germline ends. CDR3 length: 14 residues.

The V gene is TRBV5-1, the J gene TRBJ1-1; D may be TRBD1 (6 bases). Germline V gene sequence: CDR1 SGHRS, CDR2 YFSETQ. The CDR3 runs to 16 residues. Trimming left V 0 bases short and J 0 bases short, with 12 bases between. The CDR3 is CASSLAGQSLNTEAFF. The CDR3 bases are TGCGCCAGCAGCTTGGCCGGACAGTCCCTGAACACTGAAGCTTTCTTT.

In this sample, this clonotype turned up a few times. The V call is TRBV28, the J call TRBJ2-7, with 11 bases fitting TRBD2. CDR3 size: 17 residues. Germline values: CDR1 MDHEN, CDR2 SYDVKM. The J segment lost 3 bases and the V segment lost 3 bases, leaving 10 bases of the junction unmatched. The CDR3 spells CASSFGITSGSFYEQYF. The CDR3 nucleotides are TGTGCCAGCAGTTTTGGAATCACTAGCGGGAGCTTCTACGAGCAGTACTTC.

The chain recombines TRBV20-1 with TRBJ2-5, with TRBD1 matching over 9 bases. CDR1 DFQATT and CDR2 SNEGSKA come from the germline V gene (reference sequence). The CDR3 consists of 13 residues. V lost 7 bases, J lost 4 bases, and 7 bases stayed unmatched. The CDR3: CSGGQGRRETQYF. CDR3 in DNA: TGCAGTGGCGGACAGGGGAGACGAGAGACCCAGTACTTC.

The genes are TRBV5-1 and TRBJ2-2; D uncertain. From germline, CDR1 is SGHRS and CDR2 YFSETQ. The V and J ends lost 2 bases and 2 bases respectively, with 10 bases between them. The CDR3 totals 15 residues. The CDR3 DNA reads as TGCGCCAGCAGCTTCGGAGTGGGAAACACCGGGGAGCTGTTTTTT. Its protein product is CASSFGVGNTGELFF.

Many counts were recorded for this clonotype. This CDR3 reads CSVAKGREYEQYF. Here the CDR3 DNA reads TGCAGCGTAGCTAAGGGGCGCGAATACGAGCAGTACTTC. This rearrangement joins TRBV29-1 to TRBJ2-7; a weak D match, TRBD1 (5 bases). CDR3 size: 13 residues. Trimming left V 6 bases short and J 4 bases short, with 16 bases between. CDR1 and CDR2 from the germline V gene are SQVTM and ANQGSEA.

This clonotype was detected ten times or more. The chain is built from TRBV27 and TRBJ2-5; 8 nucleotides agree with TRBD1. Germline trimming cut 2 bases from V and 4 bases from J; bases unmatched to any gene: 6. Germline V lookup: CDR1 MNHEY, CDR2 SMNVEV (reference sequence). The CDR3 contains 15 residues. For the CDR3, the DNA is TGTGCCAGCAGTTTAATCTGGGACAGGCGAGAGACCCAGTACTTC. Translating it yields CASSLIWDRRETQYF.